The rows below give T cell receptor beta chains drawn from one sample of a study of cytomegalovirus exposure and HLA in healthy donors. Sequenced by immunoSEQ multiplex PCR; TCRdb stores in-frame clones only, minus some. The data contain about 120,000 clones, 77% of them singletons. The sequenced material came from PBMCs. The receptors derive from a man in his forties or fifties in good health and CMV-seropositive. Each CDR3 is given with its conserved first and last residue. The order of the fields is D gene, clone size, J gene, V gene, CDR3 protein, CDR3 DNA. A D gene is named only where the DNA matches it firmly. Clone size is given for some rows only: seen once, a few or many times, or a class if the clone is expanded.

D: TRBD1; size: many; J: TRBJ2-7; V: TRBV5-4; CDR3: CASSWTGGFEQYF; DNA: TGTGCCAGCAGCTGGACAGGGGGCTTCGAGCAGTACTTC
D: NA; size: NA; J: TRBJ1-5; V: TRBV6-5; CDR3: CASSYGQSDNQPQHF; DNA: TGTGCCAGCAGTTATGGACAGAGCGACAATCAGCCCCAGCATTTT
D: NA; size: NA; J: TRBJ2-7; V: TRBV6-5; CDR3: CASSRYEQYF; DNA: TGTGCCAGCAGCCGCTACGAGCAGTACTTC
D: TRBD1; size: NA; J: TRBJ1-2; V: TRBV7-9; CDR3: CASSSPPDRFLGGYTF; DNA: TGTGCCAGCAGCTCGCCCCCGGACAGGTTCCTTGGTGGCTACACCTTC
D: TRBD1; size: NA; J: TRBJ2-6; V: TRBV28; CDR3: CASQNGQGRSGANVLTF; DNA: TGTGCCAGCCAAAACGGACAGGGGAGGTCTGGGGCCAACGTCCTGACTTTC
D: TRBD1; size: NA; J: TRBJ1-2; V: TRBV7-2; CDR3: CASSTQGARNYGYTF; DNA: TGTGCCAGCAGCACTCAGGGGGCGAGGAACTATGGCTACACCTTC
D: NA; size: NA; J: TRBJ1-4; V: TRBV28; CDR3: CASSAPPGYRLFF; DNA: TGTGCCAGCAGTGCACCCCCGGGGTATCGACTGTTTTTT
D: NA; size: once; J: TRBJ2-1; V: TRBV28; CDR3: CASTSRGAGSYNEQFF; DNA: TGTGCCAGCACTTCCAGGGGCGCGGGCTCCTACAATGAGCAGTTCTTC
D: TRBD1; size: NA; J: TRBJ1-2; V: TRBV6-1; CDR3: CASSEGDRGYYGYTF; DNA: TGTGCCAGCAGTGAAGGAGACAGGGGGTACTATGGCTACACCTTC
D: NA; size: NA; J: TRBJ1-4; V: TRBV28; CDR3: CATRTANNEKLFF; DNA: TGTGCCACCAGGACAGCTAATAATGAAAAACTGTTTTTT
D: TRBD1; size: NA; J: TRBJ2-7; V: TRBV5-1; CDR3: CASRETGGDEQYF; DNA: TGCGCCAGCAGAGAGACAGGGGGCGATGAGCAGTACTTC
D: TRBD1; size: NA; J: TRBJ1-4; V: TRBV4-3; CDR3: CASSQHRGRGKGNEKLFF; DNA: TGCGCCAGCAGCCAGCACAGGGGGCGCGGTAAAGGGAATGAAAAACTGTTTTTT
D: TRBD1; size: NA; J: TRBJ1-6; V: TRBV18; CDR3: CASSSWSGQMNSYNSPLHF; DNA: TGTGCCAGCTCGTCATGGTCGGGACAGATGAACTCCTATAATTCACCCCTCCACTTT
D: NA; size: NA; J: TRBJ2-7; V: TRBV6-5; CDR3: CASSRDTNYEQYF; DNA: TGTGCCAGCAGCCGGGACACAAACTACGAGCAGTACTTC
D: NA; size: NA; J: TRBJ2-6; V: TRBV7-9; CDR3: CASSLPPISGANVLTF; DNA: TGTGCCAGCAGCTTACCCCCAATCTCTGGGGCCAACGTCCTGACTTTC
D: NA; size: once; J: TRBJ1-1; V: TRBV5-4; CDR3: CASSFGQLMDTEAFF; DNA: TGTGCCAGCAGCTTTGGACAGCTCATGGACACTGAAGCTTTCTTT
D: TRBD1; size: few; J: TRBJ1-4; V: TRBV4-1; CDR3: CASRTGVGGEKLFF; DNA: TGCGCCAGCAGAACAGGGGTGGGAGGTGAAAAACTGTTTTTT
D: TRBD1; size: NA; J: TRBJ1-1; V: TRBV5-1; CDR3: CASSPQGQGATEAFF; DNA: TGCGCCAGCAGCCCCCAGGGACAGGGGGCAACTGAAGCTTTCTTT
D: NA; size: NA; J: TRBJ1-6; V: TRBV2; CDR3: CASIPQGLNNSPLHF; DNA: TGTGCCAGCATCCCACAGGGCTTAAATAATTCACCCCTCCACTTT
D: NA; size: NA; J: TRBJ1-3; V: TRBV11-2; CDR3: CASSAGQFSGNTIYF; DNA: TGTGCCAGCAGCGCCGGACAGTTCTCTGGAAACACCATATATTTT
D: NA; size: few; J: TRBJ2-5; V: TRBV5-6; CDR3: CASSLFATSGPGTQYF; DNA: TGTGCCAGCAGCTTGTTCGCGACTAGTGGCCCCGGGACCCAGTACTTC
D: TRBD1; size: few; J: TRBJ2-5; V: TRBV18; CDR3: CASSPGTGKETQYF; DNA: TGTGCCAGCTCACCGGGGACAGGCAAAGAGACCCAGTACTTC
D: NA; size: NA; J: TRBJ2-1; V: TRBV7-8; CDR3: CASSLPRGRHNEQFF; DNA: TGTGCCAGCAGCTTGCCCCGGGGGAGGCACAATGAGCAGTTCTTC
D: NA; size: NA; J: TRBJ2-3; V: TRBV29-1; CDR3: CSVDGRYF; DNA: TGCAGCGTTGATGGGCGGTATTTT
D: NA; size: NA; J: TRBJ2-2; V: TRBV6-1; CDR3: CASSGIWYSSLTGELFF; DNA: TGTGCCAGCAGTGGTATCTGGTACAGTTCATTAACCGGGGAGCTGTTTTTT
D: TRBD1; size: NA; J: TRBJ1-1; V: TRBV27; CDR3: CASSLFDRGVTEAFF; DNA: TGTGCCAGCAGTTTATTTGACAGGGGGGTTACTGAAGCTTTCTTT
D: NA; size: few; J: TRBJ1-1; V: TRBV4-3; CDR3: CASSQDSRKRLPEAFF; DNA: TGCGCCAGCAGCCAAGATAGCCGGAAGCGGTTACCTGAAGCTTTCTTT
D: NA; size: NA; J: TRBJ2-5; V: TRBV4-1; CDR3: CASSQETGTQYF; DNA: TGCGCCAGCAGCCAAGAGACAGGGACCCAGTACTTC
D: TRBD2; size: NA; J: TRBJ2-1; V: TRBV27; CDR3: CASSFDSGPYNEQFF; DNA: TGTGCCAGCAGTTTCGATAGCGGGCCTTACAATGAGCAGTTCTTC
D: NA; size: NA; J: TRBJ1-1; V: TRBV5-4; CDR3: CASSLQRGRDTEAFF; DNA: TGTGCCAGCAGCTTACAGAGGGGGAGGGACACTGAAGCTTTCTTT
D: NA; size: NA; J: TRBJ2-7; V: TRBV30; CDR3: CAWTGRDKTYEQYF; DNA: TGTGCCTGGACTGGCAGGGACAAAACCTACGAGCAGTACTTC
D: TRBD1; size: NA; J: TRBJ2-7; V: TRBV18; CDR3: CASSPLPGQSSYEQYF; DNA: TGTGCCAGCTCACCACTCCCGGGACAGAGCTCCTACGAGCAGTACTTC
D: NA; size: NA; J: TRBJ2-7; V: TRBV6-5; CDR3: CASSYSSAYEQYF; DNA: TGTGCCAGCAGTTACTCTTCGGCCTACGAGCAGTACTTC
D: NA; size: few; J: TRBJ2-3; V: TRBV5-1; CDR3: CASSWRQGSPDTQYF; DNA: TGCGCCAGCAGCTGGCGCCAGGGGAGCCCAGATACGCAGTATTTT
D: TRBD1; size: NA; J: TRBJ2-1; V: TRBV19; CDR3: CASSIQGTGPYNEQFF; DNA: TGTGCCAGTAGTATTCAAGGGACAGGGCCCTACAATGAGCAGTTCTTC
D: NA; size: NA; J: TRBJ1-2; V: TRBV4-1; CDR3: CASSQVGRARYGYTF; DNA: TGCGCCAGCAGCCAAGTGGGCAGGGCCCGTTATGGCTACACCTTC
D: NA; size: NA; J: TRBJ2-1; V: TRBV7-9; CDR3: CASSPRDNEQFF; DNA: TGTGCCAGCAGTCCCCGTGACAATGAGCAGTTCTTC
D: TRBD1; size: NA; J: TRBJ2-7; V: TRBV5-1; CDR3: CASSQTGVYEQYF; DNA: TGCGCCAGCAGCCAGACAGGGGTCTACGAGCAGTACTTC
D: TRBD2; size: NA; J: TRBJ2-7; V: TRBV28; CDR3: CASSRTSGGAGEQYF; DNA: TGTGCCAGCAGCCGGACCAGCGGGGGGGCGGGGGAGCAGTACTTC
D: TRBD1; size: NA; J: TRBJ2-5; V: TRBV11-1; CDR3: CASSLTDRDETQYF; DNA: TGTGCCAGCAGCTTAACAGACAGGGATGAGACCCAGTACTTC
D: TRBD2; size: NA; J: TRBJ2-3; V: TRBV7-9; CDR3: CASSFPSGGTDTQYF; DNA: TGTGCCAGCAGCTTTCCTAGCGGGGGCACAGATACGCAGTATTTT
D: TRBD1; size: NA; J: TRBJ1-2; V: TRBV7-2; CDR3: CASSLGQRRYGYTF; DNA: TGTGCCAGCAGCTTGGGACAGAGGAGATATGGCTACACCTTC
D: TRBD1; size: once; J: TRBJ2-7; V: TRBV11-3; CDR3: CASSPQTGEEEQYF; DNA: TGTGCCAGCAGCCCACAGACAGGGGAGGAAGAGCAGTACTTC
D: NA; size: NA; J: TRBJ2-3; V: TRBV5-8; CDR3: CASSLIGGSTDTQYF; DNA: TGTGCCAGCAGCTTGATAGGGGGTTCCACAGATACGCAGTATTTT
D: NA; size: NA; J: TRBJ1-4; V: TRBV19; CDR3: CASRTSQIATNEKLFF; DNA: TGTGCCAGTAGGACCTCACAGATTGCAACTAATGAAAAACTGTTTTTT
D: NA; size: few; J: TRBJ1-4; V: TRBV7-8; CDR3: CASSLERNNEKLFF; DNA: TGTGCCAGCAGCTTAGAGCGGAATAATGAAAAACTGTTTTTT
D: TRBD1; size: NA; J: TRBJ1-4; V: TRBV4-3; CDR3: CASSQDRVREKLFF; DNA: TGCGCCAGCAGCCAGGACAGGGTACGGGAAAAACTGTTTTTT
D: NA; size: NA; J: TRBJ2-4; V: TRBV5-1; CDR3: CASSWGDREAKNIQYF; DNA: TGCGCCAGCAGCTGGGGGGACAGAGAAGCCAAAAACATTCAGTACTTC
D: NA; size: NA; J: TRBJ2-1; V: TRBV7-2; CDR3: CASQHTQGGPYNEQFF; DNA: TGTGCCAGCCAACACACCCAGGGGGGCCCCTACAATGAGCAGTTCTTC
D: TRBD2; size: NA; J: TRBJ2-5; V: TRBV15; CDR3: CATSRGGGPEETQYF; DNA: TGTGCCACCAGCAGAGGCGGGGGGCCCGAGGAGACCCAGTACTTC
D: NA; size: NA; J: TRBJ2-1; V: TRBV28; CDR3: CASSSQGVEQFF; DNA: TGTGCCAGCAGTTCACAGGGTGTTGAGCAGTTCTTC
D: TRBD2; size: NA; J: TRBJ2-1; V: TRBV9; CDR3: CASRSGDEQFF; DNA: TGTGCCAGCAGAAGCGGGGATGAGCAGTTCTTC
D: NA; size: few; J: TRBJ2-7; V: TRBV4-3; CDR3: CASSQVAESSYEQYF; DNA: TGCGCCAGCAGCCAAGTAGCGGAGAGCTCCTACGAGCAGTACTTC
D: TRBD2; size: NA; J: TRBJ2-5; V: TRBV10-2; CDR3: CATTPGGALGTQYF; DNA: TGCGCCACCACGCCCGGGGGGGCCCTCGGGACCCAGTACTTC
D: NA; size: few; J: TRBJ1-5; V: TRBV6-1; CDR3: CASRWGVGQPQHF; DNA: TGTGCCAGCAGATGGGGAGTCGGTCAGCCCCAGCATTTT
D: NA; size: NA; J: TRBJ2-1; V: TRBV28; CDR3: CASSVPGLLSYNEQFF; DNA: TGTGCCAGCAGTGTGCCGGGACTCCTCTCCTACAATGAGCAGTTCTTC